The 26 T cell receptor beta chains listed next were all sequenced from one sample in a study of blood T cell repertoires in COVID-19. Using immunoSEQ multiplex PCR, the repertoire was profiled, and TCRdb retains in-frame clones only, with some absent. The table shows 150,000 to 200,000 clones, with 80% to 90% occurring only once. The sample taken for sequencing was peripheral blood. These receptors were collected from a man between 65 and 85 years old with active or convalescent COVID-19.

The CDR3 region is CASNKRGTDTQYF. In DNA form, the CDR3 reads TGTGCCAGCAACAAGCGGGGAACAGATACGCAGTATTTT. This chain connects TRBV11-2 to TRBJ2-3, with TRBD2 identical over 7 bases. CDR3 length equals 13 residues. Trimming at V came to 7 bases and at J to 3 bases, leaving 4 bases not matched to a gene. CDR1 and CDR2 from the germline V gene are SGHAT and FQNNGV. The whole variable domain, filled in from reference TRBV11-2 and TRBJ2-3, reads EAGVAQSPRYKIIEKRQSVAFWCNPISGHATLYWYQQILGQGPKLLIQFQNNGVVDDSQLPKDRFSAERLKGVDSTLKIQPAKLEDSAVYLCASNKRGTDTQYFGPGTRLTVL.

Worth noting for this clone: Different DNA sequences within this sample yield the same CDR3. This chain joins TRBV7-9 and TRBJ1-4, with a tentative D call TRBD1 (6 bases). This CDR3 comprises 15 residues. Germline lookup yields CDR1 SEHNR and CDR2 FQNEAQ (reference sequence). The V and J ends lost 3 bases and 7 bases respectively, with 15 bases between them. This chain's CDR3 is CASSLSGGRGEKLFF. The CDR3 DNA follows: TGTGCCAGCAGCTTGTCGGGGGGGCGGGGTGAAAAACTGTTTTTT.

The rearrangement uses TRBV2 and TRBJ1-2; 7 positions agree with TRBD1. This CDR3 spans 13 amino acids. The germline CDR1 and CDR2 sequences are SNHLY and FYNNEI. Unmatched junction bases numbered 8, after V lost 6 bases and J lost 7 bases. CDR3 sequence (DNA): TGTGCCAGCAGAGCTGACAGGGACCTTGGCTACACCTTC. Residues: CASRADRDLGYTF.

The rearrangement joins TRBV28 to TRBJ2-2; TRBD1 agrees at 7 bases. V dropped 7 bases and J dropped 2; count of bases not matched to a gene: 7. Germline values: CDR1 MDHEN, CDR2 SYDVKM. The CDR3 consists of 15 residues. This chain's CDR3 is CASKTGQTNTGELFF. The DNA for the CDR3 is TGTGCCAGCAAGACGGGACAGACCAACACCGGGGAGCTGTTTTTT.

The chain combines TRBV28 with TRBJ1-1, with D possibly matching TRBD1 (6 bases). CDR1 MDHEN and CDR2 SYDVKM come from the germline V gene. The V gene lost 6 bases and the J gene lost 11 bases, with 25 bases spanning the gap. This CDR3 comprises 15 residues. The CDR3 DNA reads as TGTGCCAGCAGCCCCGGACAGTATCCTCCATATGTGGCTTTCTTT. Translated, it gives CASSPGQYPPYVAFF.

This clone has a handful of counts. This chain connects TRBV30 to TRBJ1-4; D remains unclear. The CDR3 length is 12 residues. The V gene's germline CDR1 is GTSNPN and CDR2 SVGIG (reference sequence). Trimming took off 0 bases at V and 10 bases at J, with 9 bases between the two ends. For the CDR3, the DNA is TGTGCCTGGAGTGTATCTTCCCGAAAACTGTTTTTT. Its translation: CAWSVSSRKLFF.

The chain joins TRBV5-5 to TRBJ1-1, with D tentatively TRBD1 (5 bases). The CDR3 is 14 residues long. V dropped 4 bases and J dropped 5 bases, with 15 bases sitting between them. Per the germline V gene, CDR1 is SGHKS and CDR2 is YYEKEE (reference sequence). This CDR3 reads CASSTRQGQTEAFF. In nucleotides, the CDR3 is TGTGCCAGCAGCACCCGTCAGGGCCAGACTGAAGCTTTCTTT.

CDR3 residues: CASSPQYSKKIAKNIQYF. In DNA form, the CDR3 reads TGTGCCAGCTCACCACAGTACAGTAAAAAGATAGCCAAAAACATTCAGTACTTC. The V and J genes are TRBV18 and TRBJ2-4, with D unresolved. This CDR3 has 18 amino acids. The V gene lost 1 base and the J gene lost 0 bases, with 16 bases spanning the gap. Germline CDR1 and CDR2: KGHSH and LQKENI.

This chain joins TRBV7-9 and TRBJ2-3, with 7 bases that match TRBD1. The CDR3 covers 16 residues. The germline V gene encodes CDR1 SEHNR and CDR2 FQNEAQ (reference sequence). The ends lost 5 bases at V and 1 base at J; junction bases unmatched: 9. The CDR3 sequence: CASSLRPGTGTDTQYF. The CDR3 bases are TGTGCCAGCAGCCTACGCCCTGGGACAGGCACAGATACGCAGTATTTT.

The chain uses TRBV20-1 and TRBJ2-4, with 9 bases fitting TRBD1. There are 16 residues in the CDR3. With 3 bases clipped from V and 1 base from J, the junction kept 7 bases outside the gene matches. In germline, CDR1 is DFQATT, CDR2 SNEGSKA (reference sequence). In DNA form, the CDR3 reads TGCAGTGCTAGTGACGGACAGGGGATTGCCAAAAACATTCAGTACTTC. Protein product: CSASDGQGIAKNIQYF.

The chain joins TRBV4-3 to TRBJ2-3; the D is unclear. V shed 1 base and J shed 2 bases, with 4 bases lying between them. Germline V gene lookup returns CDR1 LGHNA and CDR2 YSLEER. This CDR3 is built from 13 residues. The DNA for the CDR3 is TGCGCCAGCAGCCAAGTGGCCACAGATACGCAGTATTTT. It is translated as CASSQVATDTQYF.

V is TRBV19 and J is TRBJ1-5; a weak D match, TRBD1 (6 bases). This CDR3 region has 15 residues. The V end was cut by 5 bases, the J end by 0 bases, with 11 bases between. The germline gives CDR1 LNHDA, CDR2 SQIVND (reference sequence). The CDR3 here is CASSGGPDSNQPQHF. In nucleotides, the CDR3 is TGTGCCAGTAGTGGGGGCCCAGATAGCAATCAGCCCCAGCATTTT.

The J gene is TRBJ2-1, the V gene TRBV9; 8 nucleotides align to TRBD1. Germline CDR1 and CDR2: SGDLS and YYNGEE. Trimming cost V 4 bases and J 4 bases; bases outside gene matches: 10. The CDR3 sequence is 16 residues long. The CDR3 here is CASSPPRQGLYNEQFF. The CDR3 DNA is TGTGCCAGCAGCCCGCCCCGACAGGGGCTATACAATGAGCAGTTCTTC.

The CDR3 reads CASRPGGANQPQHF. The DNA of the CDR3 is TGTGCCAGCAGACCAGGGGGTGCAAATCAGCCCCAGCATTTT. This chain links TRBV28 with TRBJ1-5; TRBD1 aligns across 7 bases. This CDR3 is 14 amino acids long. Germline V gene data show CDR1 as MDHEN and CDR2 as SYDVKM. V dropped 6 bases and J dropped 4; count of bases not matched to a gene: 6.

This chain uses TRBV2 with TRBJ2-5, with D possibly being TRBD2 (5 bases). V was trimmed by 8 bases and J by 2 bases, leaving 12 bases between them. Germline CDR1 SNHLY, CDR2 FYNNEI. This CDR3 is built from 13 residues. CDR3: CASCGQKQETQYF. In nucleotides, the CDR3 is TGTGCCAGCTGCGGGCAGAAACAAGAGACCCAGTACTTC.

The chain employs TRBV9 and TRBJ1-3; 10 bases agree with TRBD1. The CDR3 has 16 amino acids. With 0 bases clipped from V and 4 bases from J, the junction kept 4 bases outside the gene matches. In germline, CDR1 is SGDLS, CDR2 YYNGEE. CDR3 nucleotides: TGTGCCAGCAGCGTAGGACAGGGGGCGATAGGAAACACCATATATTTT. Translated, it gives CASSVGQGAIGNTIYF.

This clone was seen a single time. The J gene is TRBJ2-2, the V gene TRBV12-3 or TRBV12-4; D possibly corresponds to TRBD2 (5 bases). V was cut by 3 bases and J by 7 bases, with 9 bases left in between. CDR3 length: 13 residues. The CDR3 protein is CASSFYGGGELFF. DNA of the CDR3: TGTGCCAGCAGTTTCTATGGAGGCGGGGAGCTGTTTTTT.

This clone has a handful of counts. The chain is built from TRBV5-1 and TRBJ1-6, with 8 positions matching TRBD1. Trimming at V came to 4 bases and at J to 5 bases, leaving 5 bases not matched to a gene. CDR1 is SGHRS and CDR2 is YFSETQ in the germline V gene. The CDR3 has 15 amino acids. The DNA for the CDR3 is TGCGCCAGCAGCCACGGACAGGGAAATAATTCACCCCTCCACTTT. It encodes CASSHGQGNNSPLHF.

The rearrangement links TRBV5-6 to TRBJ2-7; 7 bases are shared with TRBD1. Germline V CDR1 and CDR2: SGHDT, YYEEEE. The CDR3 sequence is 11 residues long. V lost 2 bases to trimming and J lost 11 bases; unmatched junction nucleotides: 4. The CDR3 DNA reads TGTGCCAGCAGCTTCGGACAGGTCGAGTACTTC. It is translated as CASSFGQVEYF.

The chain links TRBV27 to TRBJ2-2; TRBD1 aligns across 8 bases. Trimming cost V 6 bases and J 6 bases; bases outside gene matches: 6. The CDR3 extends over 14 amino acids. Germline CDR1 is MNHEY and CDR2 is SMNVEV (reference sequence). The CDR3 region has the DNA TGTGCCAGCAGAATGACAGGGGTTCCCGGGGAGCTGTTTTTT. It specifies CASRMTGVPGELFF.

The rearrangement joins TRBV3-1 (or the pseudogene TRBV3-2) to TRBJ2-7; 10 positions agree with TRBD2. Germline trimming cut 5 bases from V and 2 bases from J; bases unmatched to any gene: 15. Germline V lookup: CDR1 LGHDT, CDR2 YNNKEL (reference sequence). The CDR3 is made up of 18 amino acids. CDR3: CASSEGHPRLAGTYEQYF. CDR3 DNA sequence: TGTGCCAGCAGCGAGGGACACCCAAGACTAGCGGGTACCTACGAGCAGTACTTC.

This chain joins TRBV14 and TRBJ2-2; 8 positions match TRBD1. The V and J ends lost 8 bases and 4 bases, in that order; junction bases with no gene match: 6. Germline V gene lookup returns CDR1 SGHDN and CDR2 FVKESK. This CDR3 comprises 14 residues. The CDR3 nucleotides read TGTGCCAGCGGGAGGACAGGGCGCACCGGGGAGCTGTTTTTT. It is translated as CASGRTGRTGELFF.

J is TRBJ2-1 and V is TRBV6-4; 10 bases are shared with TRBD2. This CDR3 comprises 15 residues. Looked up from germline, CDR1 is MRHNA and CDR2 is SNTAGT. V trimming: 5 bases; J trimming: 7 bases; junction bases outside the gene matches: 8. CDR3 DNA: TGTGCCAGCAGTCCTACTAGCGGGACACCTAATGAGCAGTTCTTC. Amino acids: CASSPTSGTPNEQFF.

The rearrangement uses TRBV7-2 and TRBJ2-4; possibly TRBD1 for D (6 bases). CDR1 is SGHTA, CDR2 FQGNSA, per germline. V was shortened by 6 bases and J by 2 bases, with 17 bases between the two germline ends. CDR3 length: 16 residues. The CDR3 bases are TGTGCCAGCAGAAAGAGGGCCAGGGGTCCCAAAAACATTCAGTACTTC. Translation gives CASRKRARGPKNIQYF.

V is TRBV18 and J is TRBJ2-3; D remains ambiguous. With 2 bases removed from V and 1 base from J, the gap between germline ends came to 7 bases. The CDR3 contains 14 residues. Germline values: CDR1 KGHSH, CDR2 LQKENI. The CDR3 is CASSPLLGTDTQYF. In nucleotides, the CDR3 is TGTGCCAGCTCACCATTACTGGGCACAGATACGCAGTATTTT.

The J gene is TRBJ1-1, the V gene TRBV28; D remains unclear. This CDR3 is 13 amino acids long. CDR1 is MDHEN, CDR2 SYDVKM, per germline. The V end lost 8 bases, the J end lost 4 bases, and 14 bases lay between the germline ends. The CDR3 region is CASDKHGGTEAFF. CDR3 coding DNA: TGTGCCAGCGACAAACATGGTGGCACTGAAGCTTTCTTT. Drawing the rest from reference TRBV28 and TRBJ1-1, the complete variable domain is DVKVTQSSRYLVKRTGEKVFLECVQDMDHENMFWYRQDPGLGLRLIYFSYDVKMKEKGDIPEGYSVSREKKERFSLILESASTNQTSMYLCASDKHGGTEAFFGQGTRLTVV.